Listed below are T cell receptor beta chains from one sample, sequenced in a study of cytomegalovirus exposure and HLA in healthy donors. Profiling relied on immunoSEQ multiplex PCR, and the TCRdb table lists in-frame clones only, not all of them. This sample has under 110,000 clones, with 75% found just once. Specimen: PBMCs. The receptors were gathered from a man aged 40-49 years in good health and CMV-seronegative. Both conserved end residues are part of each CDR3. The order of the fields is J gene, V gene, D gene, clone size, CDR3 DNA, CDR3 protein. A D gene is named only where the DNA matches it firmly. Some rows have no size entry. The others give once, few or many, or a class for an expanded clone.

j_gene: TRBJ1-3; v_gene: TRBV10-3; d_gene: TRBD1; abundance: NA; CDR3nt: TGTGCCATCAGTTTCGACAGGGGCTCTGGAAACACCATATATTTT; CDR3aa: CAISFDRGSGNTIYF
j_gene: TRBJ1-2; v_gene: TRBV10-3; d_gene: TRBD1; abundance: NA; CDR3nt: TGTGCCACCACCGGGACAGGTTTTCCTTACGGCTATGGCTACACCTTC; CDR3aa: CATTGTGFPYGYGYTF
j_gene: TRBJ2-5; v_gene: TRBV6-6; d_gene: NA; abundance: NA; CDR3nt: TGTGCCAGCAGTTACTCGCTGGGGGCTCAAGAGACCCAGTACTTC; CDR3aa: CASSYSLGAQETQYF
j_gene: TRBJ2-1; v_gene: TRBV19; d_gene: TRBD1; abundance: NA; CDR3nt: TGTGCCAGTAGTAGAAACAGGGGCTCCTACAATGAGCAGTTCTTC; CDR3aa: CASSRNRGSYNEQFF
j_gene: TRBJ1-4; v_gene: TRBV15; d_gene: TRBD1; abundance: NA; CDR3nt: TGTGCCACCAGCAGAGGGGGACAGGGACTTGAAAAACTGTTTTTT; CDR3aa: CATSRGGQGLEKLFF
j_gene: TRBJ2-5; v_gene: TRBV7-2; d_gene: NA; abundance: NA; CDR3nt: TGTGCCAGCAGCTTAGCTGGGGCGGTTCAAGAGACCCAGTACTTC; CDR3aa: CASSLAGAVQETQYF
j_gene: TRBJ1-4; v_gene: TRBV7-9; d_gene: NA; abundance: NA; CDR3nt: TGTGCCAGCAGCTTAGTCGGGGGTTCTAATGAAAAACTGTTTTTT; CDR3aa: CASSLVGGSNEKLFF
j_gene: TRBJ1-2; v_gene: TRBV7-9; d_gene: NA; abundance: NA; CDR3nt: TGTGCCAGCAGCGCCTTTGTAGGGAGACATGGCTACACCTTC; CDR3aa: CASSAFVGRHGYTF
j_gene: TRBJ2-3; v_gene: TRBV15; d_gene: NA; abundance: NA; CDR3nt: TGTGCCACCAGCAGGGGCCCCAGCACAGATACGCAGTATTTT; CDR3aa: CATSRGPSTDTQYF
j_gene: TRBJ1-1; v_gene: TRBV19; d_gene: TRBD1; abundance: NA; CDR3nt: TGTGCCAGTCGTAGATATGTATCCGGACAGGATGAAGCTTTCTTT; CDR3aa: CASRRYVSGQDEAFF
j_gene: TRBJ1-2; v_gene: TRBV19; d_gene: TRBD1; abundance: NA; CDR3nt: TGTGCCAGTGGCGGACAGGGGGCCACCCGAGGGATTTATGGCTACACCTTC; CDR3aa: CASGGQGATRGIYGYTF
j_gene: TRBJ1-6; v_gene: TRBV23-1; d_gene: NA; abundance: NA; CDR3nt: TGCGCCAGCAGTCAACGGTGGGGGGGCCTCGGGGTTTCACCCCTCCACTTT; CDR3aa: CASSQRWGGLGVSPLHF
j_gene: TRBJ1-6; v_gene: TRBV6-6; d_gene: NA; abundance: NA; CDR3nt: TGTGCCAGCAGTGCTGGGGGGTACTCACCCCTCCACTTT; CDR3aa: CASSAGGYSPLHF
j_gene: TRBJ1-1; v_gene: TRBV27; d_gene: NA; abundance: few; CDR3nt: TGTGCCAGCAGTTTATCAGGGGGGAACACTGAAGCTTTCTTT; CDR3aa: CASSLSGGNTEAFF
j_gene: TRBJ1-1; v_gene: TRBV7-2; d_gene: NA; abundance: NA; CDR3nt: TGTGCCAGCAGCTTAGCAGCAGGTGAAGCTTTCTTT; CDR3aa: CASSLAAGEAFF
j_gene: TRBJ2-5; v_gene: TRBV7-9; d_gene: TRBD1; abundance: NA; CDR3nt: TGTGCCAGCAGCTTTGGGACAGGGGCCTTGTGGGACCAGTACTTC; CDR3aa: CASSFGTGALWDQYF
j_gene: TRBJ2-2; v_gene: TRBV21-1; d_gene: NA; abundance: NA; CDR3nt: TGTGCCAGCAGGGTCAAAGGTTGGACAGGGAACACCGGGGAGCTGTTTTTT; CDR3aa: CASRVKGWTGNTGELFF
j_gene: TRBJ2-1; v_gene: TRBV5-1; d_gene: TRBD2; abundance: NA; CDR3nt: TGCGCCAGCAGCTTAGTCGGAAGCGGGGGGGCCGACTCCTACAATGAGCAGTTCTTC; CDR3aa: CASSLVGSGGADSYNEQFF
j_gene: TRBJ1-4; v_gene: TRBV7-9; d_gene: NA; abundance: NA; CDR3nt: TGTGCCAGCAGCTTAATGCAGGGGAATAATGAAAAACTGTTTTTT; CDR3aa: CASSLMQGNNEKLFF
j_gene: TRBJ1-2; v_gene: TRBV4-1; d_gene: NA; abundance: few; CDR3nt: TGCGCCAGCAGCCAAGAAGACAGATATGGCTACACCTTC; CDR3aa: CASSQEDRYGYTF
j_gene: TRBJ1-2; v_gene: TRBV6-1; d_gene: NA; abundance: NA; CDR3nt: TGTGCCAGCAGTGAACTTACAGGTAGACCTTATGGCTACACCTTC; CDR3aa: CASSELTGRPYGYTF
j_gene: TRBJ2-1; v_gene: TRBV6-5; d_gene: NA; abundance: NA; CDR3nt: TGTGCCAGCAGTTACTCCGCAGGGGAATCTTTGAATGAGCAGTTCTTC; CDR3aa: CASSYSAGESLNEQFF
j_gene: TRBJ2-3; v_gene: TRBV4-1; d_gene: NA; abundance: few; CDR3nt: TGCGCCAGCAGCCAGTCGGATACGCAGTATTTT; CDR3aa: CASSQSDTQYF
j_gene: TRBJ2-5; v_gene: TRBV5-3; d_gene: TRBD2; abundance: NA; CDR3nt: TGTGCCAGAAGCAAGGAGCGGGGGCAAGAGACCCAGTACTTC; CDR3aa: CARSKERGQETQYF
j_gene: TRBJ1-4; v_gene: TRBV4-1; d_gene: NA; abundance: NA; CDR3nt: TGCGCCAGCAGCCAAGATCGAGGAGCGGGCGGGGAAAAACTGTTTTTT; CDR3aa: CASSQDRGAGGEKLFF
j_gene: TRBJ2-7; v_gene: TRBV10-3; d_gene: NA; abundance: NA; CDR3nt: TGTGCCATCAGTGACCCAGGGTCATCGTCCTACGAGCAGTACTTC; CDR3aa: CAISDPGSSSYEQYF
j_gene: TRBJ2-1; v_gene: TRBV21-1; d_gene: NA; abundance: NA; CDR3nt: TGTGCCAGCAGTCTAGCGGGGGCCGTCAATGAGCAGTTCTTC; CDR3aa: CASSLAGAVNEQFF
j_gene: TRBJ2-5; v_gene: TRBV29-1; d_gene: NA; abundance: once; CDR3nt: TGCAGCGTTGGGGGCGGGGAAGAGACCCAGTACTTC; CDR3aa: CSVGGGEETQYF
j_gene: TRBJ2-7; v_gene: TRBV5-1; d_gene: TRBD1; abundance: NA; CDR3nt: TGCGCCAGCAGCCCAAGGACAGGGTCCGGGTCCCGCGAGCAGTACTTC; CDR3aa: CASSPRTGSGSREQYF
j_gene: TRBJ1-1; v_gene: TRBV7-8; d_gene: TRBD1; abundance: NA; CDR3nt: TGTGCCAGCAGCGCCGACAGGGTCTCCACTGAAGCTTTCTTT; CDR3aa: CASSADRVSTEAFF
j_gene: TRBJ2-7; v_gene: TRBV11-2; d_gene: NA; abundance: NA; CDR3nt: TGTGCCAGCAGCTCTTCGGGACAAGGCTACGAGCAGTACTTC; CDR3aa: CASSSSGQGYEQYF
j_gene: TRBJ2-7; v_gene: TRBV19; d_gene: NA; abundance: NA; CDR3nt: TGTGCCAGTAGTATAACCGAGGACATCTCCTACGAGCAGTACTTC; CDR3aa: CASSITEDISYEQYF
j_gene: TRBJ2-7; v_gene: TRBV5-1; d_gene: TRBD2; abundance: once; CDR3nt: TGCGCCAGCAGCTTGGGACTAGCGGGGGACGAGCAGTACTTC; CDR3aa: CASSLGLAGDEQYF
j_gene: TRBJ1-6; v_gene: TRBV7-8; d_gene: NA; abundance: few; CDR3nt: TGTGCCAGCAGCTTGCCAGGGCGGTCACCCCTCCACTTT; CDR3aa: CASSLPGRSPLHF
j_gene: TRBJ1-1; v_gene: TRBV9; d_gene: NA; abundance: NA; CDR3nt: TGTGCCAGCAGCGTACAGGGGAACACTGAAGCTTTCTTT; CDR3aa: CASSVQGNTEAFF
j_gene: TRBJ2-7; v_gene: TRBV25-1; d_gene: TRBD2; abundance: NA; CDR3nt: TGTGCCAGCAGGGCCGGGACTAGCGGTTACGAGCAGTACTTC; CDR3aa: CASRAGTSGYEQYF
j_gene: TRBJ1-1; v_gene: TRBV27; d_gene: NA; abundance: NA; CDR3nt: TGTGCCAGCAGACAGGGCGAAGCGAACACTGAAGCTTTCTTT; CDR3aa: CASRQGEANTEAFF
j_gene: TRBJ1-6; v_gene: TRBV6-1; d_gene: NA; abundance: NA; CDR3nt: TGTGCCAGCAGTGAAATGAGCTCCTATAATTCACCCCTCCACTTT; CDR3aa: CASSEMSSYNSPLHF
j_gene: TRBJ1-1; v_gene: TRBV18; d_gene: NA; abundance: NA; CDR3nt: TGTGCCAGCTCACCGAAAGGGGAGGATGAAGCTTTCTTT; CDR3aa: CASSPKGEDEAFF
j_gene: TRBJ2-7; v_gene: TRBV7-8; d_gene: NA; abundance: NA; CDR3nt: TGTGCCAGCAGCTTAGTGGGCTACTCCTACGAGCAGTACTTC; CDR3aa: CASSLVGYSYEQYF
j_gene: TRBJ2-7; v_gene: TRBV18; d_gene: NA; abundance: NA; CDR3nt: TGTGCCAGCTCACTTGATGACAGCACCTACGAGCAGTACTTC; CDR3aa: CASSLDDSTYEQYF
j_gene: TRBJ1-4; v_gene: TRBV4-1; d_gene: NA; abundance: NA; CDR3nt: TGCGCCAGCAGCCAAGATCCGGGGGGGCGCGGTAATGAAAAACTGTTTTTT; CDR3aa: CASSQDPGGRGNEKLFF
j_gene: TRBJ2-1; v_gene: TRBV7-9; d_gene: NA; abundance: NA; CDR3nt: TGTGCCAGCAGCCTTAGCAATGAGCAGTTCTTC; CDR3aa: CASSLSNEQFF
j_gene: TRBJ1-2; v_gene: TRBV5-1; d_gene: TRBD1; abundance: NA; CDR3nt: TGCGCCAGCAGCCTGGGACAGGGCAGTGGCTACACCTTC; CDR3aa: CASSLGQGSGYTF
j_gene: TRBJ2-7; v_gene: TRBV4-2; d_gene: TRBD1; abundance: NA; CDR3nt: TGTGCCAGCAGCCAAGGACAGGGCTACTCCTACGAGCAGTACTTC; CDR3aa: CASSQGQGYSYEQYF
j_gene: TRBJ1-4; v_gene: TRBV18; d_gene: NA; abundance: NA; CDR3nt: TGTGCCAGCTCACCACGTTCGGCAGACATTAATGAAAAACTGTTTTTT; CDR3aa: CASSPRSADINEKLFF
j_gene: TRBJ1-2; v_gene: TRBV6-6; d_gene: NA; abundance: few; CDR3nt: TGTGCCAGCAGCCCCACGGGGTCAGATTATGGCTACACCTTC; CDR3aa: CASSPTGSDYGYTF
j_gene: TRBJ2-2; v_gene: TRBV9; d_gene: TRBD2; abundance: NA; CDR3nt: TGTGCCAGCAGCGCTAGCGGGGGGGCGCTCTCCGGGGAGCTGTTTTTT; CDR3aa: CASSASGGALSGELFF
j_gene: TRBJ2-3; v_gene: TRBV27; d_gene: TRBD2; abundance: few; CDR3nt: TGTGCCAGCAGTTTAGGAACTAGCGGGGGGACTCGGATAGATACGCAGTATTTT; CDR3aa: CASSLGTSGGTRIDTQYF
j_gene: TRBJ2-2; v_gene: TRBV9; d_gene: NA; abundance: NA; CDR3nt: TGTGCCAGCAGCTTCCACGGCGAGGGCGGGGAGCTGTTTTTT; CDR3aa: CASSFHGEGGELFF
j_gene: TRBJ2-7; v_gene: TRBV27; d_gene: TRBD1; abundance: NA; CDR3nt: TGTGCCAGCAGACCTCGATGGGACAGGGCGGCCTACGAGCAGTACTTC; CDR3aa: CASRPRWDRAAYEQYF
j_gene: TRBJ2-7; v_gene: TRBV6-5; d_gene: TRBD1; abundance: NA; CDR3nt: TGTGCCAGCAGTTACTTGGGTGGGGCAGGGGGTGGAGAGCAGTACTTC; CDR3aa: CASSYLGGAGGGEQYF
j_gene: TRBJ1-2; v_gene: TRBV5-1; d_gene: NA; abundance: few; CDR3nt: TGCGCCAGCAGCCTGCCCGGGACGGCGGGGATGTATGGCTACACCTTC; CDR3aa: CASSLPGTAGMYGYTF